One and the same sample provided the 27 T cell receptor beta chains below, sequenced in a study of blood T cell repertoires in COVID-19. Some clones are missing from TCRdb's copy, which holds only in-frame ones; the method was immunoSEQ multiplex PCR. Counted here are around 200,000 clones, about 83% occurring once; the ten biggest clones make up 4.5% to 7%. Sequenced sample: PBMCs or T cells enriched from blood (not recorded which). The receptors come from a man aged 35 to 55 with acute COVID-19.

The chain employs TRBV5-4 and TRBJ2-6; tentative D call: TRBD2 (5 bases). Trimming took 4 bases from V and 1 from J, leaving 12 bases between them. The germline gives CDR1 SGHNT, CDR2 YYREEE (reference sequence). This CDR3 contains 16 residues. CDR3 sequence (DNA): TGTGCCAGCAGCCCGTTGAGGGCATCTGGGGCCAACGTCCTGACTTTC. Protein sequence: CASSPLRASGANVLTF.

V is TRBV27 and J is TRBJ2-7; the match to TRBD2 covers 8 bases. The V segment lost 2 bases and the J segment 6 bases; nucleotides outside the gene matches: 6. Germline loops: CDR1 MNHEY, CDR2 SMNVEV (reference sequence). The CDR3 loop spans 14 amino acids. CDR3 protein: CASSLPGRASEQYF. In nucleotides, the CDR3 is TGTGCCAGCAGTTTACCCGGGAGGGCCAGCGAGCAGTACTTC.

In DNA form, the CDR3 reads TGTGGAAGCCTTCCGGGACAGGGGCACACTGAAGCTTTCTTT. This sequence encodes CGSLPGQGHTEAFF. The chain has TRBV2 and TRBJ1-1; the match to TRBD1 covers 10 bases. Germline assignment: CDR1 SNHLY and CDR2 FYNNEI. The CDR3 is made up of 14 amino acids.

V is TRBV27 and J is TRBJ1-5; 11 positions match TRBD1. There are 16 residues in the CDR3. The trim removed 6 bases at V and 5 bases at J, leaving 9 bases unmatched. Germline V gives CDR1 MNHEY, CDR2 SMNVEV (reference sequence). The CDR3 DNA sequence: TGTGCCAGCAGAGATACGGACAGGGGGCCTGATCAGCCCCAGCATTTT. Protein: CASRDTDRGPDQPQHF.

The chain is built from TRBV3-1 (or the pseudogene TRBV3-2) and TRBJ2-1; TRBD1 matches 8 bases. The CDR3 runs 17 residues. Losses at the gene ends were 1 base for V and 8 bases for J; bases not matched to a gene: 13. Germline V gene lookup returns CDR1 LGHDT and CDR2 YNNKEL (reference sequence). CDR3 DNA sequence: TGTGCCAGCAGCCAAGTCTATAGAACAGGGGGTCGGGATGAGCAGTTCTTC. Translating it yields CASSQVYRTGGRDEQFF.

The gene calls are TRBV7-9 and TRBJ1-3; TRBD1 is a possible D gene (6 bases). The CDR3 extends over 14 amino acids. Germline CDR1 is SEHNR and CDR2 is FQNEAQ (reference sequence). The V end lost 5 bases, the J end lost 7 bases, and 15 bases lay between the germline ends. CDR3 sequence: CASSPGGLGNTIYF. In nucleotides, the CDR3 is TGTGCCAGCAGCCCCGGGGGGCTGGGGAACACCATATATTTT.

The rearrangement uses TRBV27 and TRBJ2-1; 10 nucleotides match TRBD2. The V gene's germline CDR1 is MNHEY and CDR2 SMNVEV (reference sequence). CDR3 length: 14 amino acids. V dropped 2 bases and J dropped 9; count of bases not matched to a gene: 4. The chain's CDR3 is CASSLLAGVTEQFF. The CDR3 coding sequence is TGTGCCAGCAGTTTACTAGCGGGAGTTACTGAGCAGTTCTTC.

This clone was seen at least ten times. The chain employs TRBV6-4 and TRBJ2-1; 10 bases agree with TRBD2. Germline V gives CDR1 MRHNA, CDR2 SNTAGT. The CDR3 loop spans 15 amino acids. Germline trimming cut 0 bases from V and 9 bases from J; bases unmatched to any gene: 5. Here the CDR3 reads CASSDSSGRATEQFF. In DNA, the CDR3 is TGTGCCAGCAGTGACTCCAGCGGGAGGGCCACTGAGCAGTTCTTC.

This sequence joins TRBV3-1 (or the pseudogene TRBV3-2) and TRBJ1-1; D not certain. Trimming left V 4 bases short and J 3 bases short, with 15 bases between. This CDR3 spans 15 amino acids. The germline gives CDR1 LGHDT, CDR2 YNNKEL (reference sequence). The CDR3: CASSPRVSLDTEAFF. Here the CDR3 DNA reads TGTGCCAGCAGCCCGAGGGTTTCATTGGACACTGAAGCTTTCTTT.

This chain joins TRBV24-1 and TRBJ2-3, with no clear D. CDR1 is KGHDR, CDR2 SFDVKD, per germline. This CDR3 is 13 amino acids long. Trimming cost V 2 bases and J 3 bases, with 5 bases left between them. The CDR3 region is CATSDYSTDTQYF. The DNA of the CDR3 is TGTGCCACCAGTGATTACTCGACAGATACGCAGTATTTT.

V and J are TRBV5-1 and TRBJ1-2; the D is unclear. V lost 0 bases and J 4 bases, leaving 7 bases between the germline ends. The CDR3 totals 13 residues. The germline gives CDR1 SGHRS, CDR2 YFSETQ. Here the CDR3 reads CASSLEIGYGYTF. The CDR3 coding sequence is TGCGCCAGCAGCTTGGAAATCGGCTATGGCTACACCTTC.

The V and J genes are TRBV7-9 and TRBJ2-7, with D hard to call. The germline gives CDR1 SEHNR, CDR2 FQNEAQ (reference sequence). This CDR3 has 11 residues. The V gene lost 0 bases and the J gene lost 6 bases, with 3 bases spanning the gap. Here the CDR3 DNA reads TGTGCCAGCAGCTTAGCGCGCGAGCAGTACTTC. Translated, it gives CASSLAREQYF. Using reference TRBV7-9 and TRBJ2-7 for the parts outside the CDR3, the full variable domain is DTGVSQNPRHKITKRGQNVTFRCDPISEHNRLYWYRQTLGQGPEFLTYFQNEAQLEKSRLLSDRFSAERPKGSFSTLEIQRTEQGDSAMYLCASSLAREQYFGPGTRLTVT.

The chain uses TRBV7-9 and TRBJ1-2, with TRBD1 identical over 9 bases. The CDR3 totals 15 residues. CDR1 is SEHNR and CDR2 is FQNEAQ in the germline V gene (reference sequence). The trim removed 5 bases at V and 3 bases at J, leaving 7 bases unmatched. This CDR3 reads CASSPTTGGDYGYTF. The CDR3 nucleotides are TGTGCCAGCAGCCCAACGACAGGGGGGGACTATGGCTACACCTTC.

The chain recombines TRBV6-4 with TRBJ2-1; the match to TRBD1 covers 9 bases. There are 14 residues in the CDR3. Trimming cost V 10 bases and J 5 bases; bases outside gene matches: 9. Germline CDR1 MRHNA, CDR2 SNTAGT. The CDR3 nucleotides read TGTGCCACTCGCACAGGGACAGGGAACAATGAGCAGTTCTTC. The encoded protein is CATRTGTGNNEQFF.

This clone was seen only a few times. The chain combines TRBV5-1 with TRBJ2-7, with D maybe TRBD2 (6 bases). Germline assignment: CDR1 SGHRS and CDR2 YFSETQ. Deletions cut 0 bases from V and 7 bases from J, with 11 bases between. The CDR3 has 13 amino acids. CDR3 DNA: TGCGCCAGCAGCTTGGTCGGCCGGGAGGAGCAGTACTTC. Its translation is CASSLVGREEQYF.

The CDR3 nucleotides are TGTGCCATCAGTGCGGCAGGTCCGTCTGGAAACACCATATATTTT. Translation: CAISAAGPSGNTIYF. The V gene is TRBV10-3, the J gene TRBJ1-3; D gene ambiguous. The V end was cut by 4 bases, the J end by 1 base, with 11 bases between. In germline, CDR1 is ENHRY, CDR2 SYGVKD. The CDR3 has 15 amino acids.

J is TRBJ2-1 and V is TRBV5-1, with TRBD2 matching 8 bases. Germline CDR1 is SGHRS and CDR2 is YFSETQ. Trimming took 7 bases from V and 3 from J; bases not matched to a gene: 6. This CDR3 contains 14 residues. The CDR3 here is CASGPSGSYNEQFF. The DNA of the CDR3 is TGCGCCAGCGGACCGAGCGGGAGCTACAATGAGCAGTTCTTC. Full variable domain (rest looked up from reference TRBV5-1 and TRBJ2-1): KAGVTQTPRYLIKTRGQQVTLSCSPISGHRSVSWYQQTPGQGLQFLFEYFSETQRNKGNFPGRFSGRQFSNSRSEMNVSTLELGDSALYLCASGPSGSYNEQFFGPGTRLTVL.

This chain connects TRBV28 to TRBJ1-3, with D possibly matching TRBD1 (5 bases). In germline, CDR1 is MDHEN, CDR2 SYDVKM. The CDR3 has 17 amino acids. Trimming removed 6 bases at V and 2 bases at J, with 20 bases between. Here the CDR3 reads CASSHGGGGNPGNTIYF. In DNA, the CDR3 is TGTGCCAGCAGCCACGGGGGGGGAGGAAATCCTGGAAACACCATATATTTT.

The chain employs TRBV27 and TRBJ2-1; 7 bases are shared with TRBD2. CDR1 and CDR2 from the germline V gene are MNHEY and SMNVEV (reference sequence). Trimming at V came to 3 bases and at J to 8 bases, leaving 7 bases not matched to a gene. The CDR3 length is 14 residues. CDR3 nucleotide sequence: TGTGCCAGCAGTTTTGGCGGGAGCGCCGATGAGCAGTTCTTC. Residues: CASSFGGSADEQFF.

The chain links TRBV9 to TRBJ2-7, with 13 bases fitting TRBD2. Germline CDR1 SGDLS, CDR2 YYNGEE. The CDR3 is 18 amino acids. V shed 3 bases, J shed 1 base, and the junction held 10 bases outside the gene matches. The CDR3 nucleotides read TGTGCCAGCAGCGCTGGGACGGGACTAGCGGGACTATCCTACGAGCAGTACTTC. This gives the protein CASSAGTGLAGLSYEQYF.

V usage is TRBV27 and J usage is TRBJ2-1; possible D gene TRBD1, 6 bases. CDR3 length: 15 residues. Trimming shortened V by 2 bases and J by 4 bases, and 12 bases separated the two germline ends. The germline CDR1 and CDR2 sequences are MNHEY and SMNVEV (reference sequence). The CDR3 coding sequence is TGTGCCAGCAGTTTAACTGGGACACTTTACAATGAGCAGTTCTTC. Its protein is CASSLTGTLYNEQFF.

CDR3 sequence reads: CSVSIRGLEQFF. The CDR3 nucleotides read TGCAGCGTATCGATACGCGGCCTTGAGCAGTTCTTC. The chain joins TRBV29-1 to TRBJ2-1; no definite D call. V shed 6 bases and J shed 9 bases, with 15 bases lying between them. Germline V gene sequence: CDR1 SQVTM, CDR2 ANQGSEA. CDR3 length: 12 residues.

The chain carries TRBV29-1 and TRBJ1-2; maybe TRBD1 (5 bases). The V gene's germline CDR1 is SQVTM and CDR2 ANQGSEA. Trimming cost V 3 bases and J 8 bases, with 13 bases left between them. The CDR3 has 12 residues. CDR3 bases: TGCAGCGTTGAGACAGCCAGAGGAGGCTACACCTTC. It codes for CSVETARGGYTF. The variable domain in full, completed from reference TRBV29-1 and TRBJ1-2, reads SAVISQKPSRDICQRGTSLTIQCQVDSQVTMMFWYRQQPGQSLTLIATANQGSEATYESGFVIDKFPISRPNLTFSTLTVSNMSPEDSSIYLCSVETARGGYTFGSGTRLTVV.

The gene calls are TRBV9 and TRBJ2-7, with 7 positions matching TRBD1. J was trimmed by 5 bases and V by 4 bases; bases with no gene match: 9. The CDR3 sequence is 14 residues long. Germline V CDR1 and CDR2: SGDLS, YYNGEE. The CDR3 DNA reads TGTGCCAGCAGCCTAGATACAGGGGTCGACGAGCAGTACTTC. Its protein is CASSLDTGVDEQYF.

The chain links TRBV7-2 to TRBJ2-1; 14 positions match TRBD2. The ends lost 8 bases at V and 8 bases at J; junction bases unmatched: 2. Germline V CDR1 and CDR2: SGHTA, FQGNSA. The CDR3 spans 13 residues. The CDR3 DNA sequence: TGTGCCAGCGGGACTAGCGGGAGACATGAGCAGTTCTTC. This gives the protein CASGTSGRHEQFF.

The chain recombines TRBV11-2 with TRBJ2-7; 7 bases fit TRBD2. With 1 base clipped from V and 5 bases from J, the junction kept 5 bases outside the gene matches. Per the germline V gene, CDR1 is SGHAT and CDR2 is FQNNGV. The CDR3 consists of 14 residues. CDR3 region: CASSLGGGRDEQYF. In DNA, the CDR3 is TGTGCCAGCAGCTTAGGGGGGGGACGGGACGAGCAGTACTTC.

The gene calls are TRBV28 and TRBJ2-2; TRBD2 aligns across 9 bases. The CDR3 sequence is 17 residues long. CDR1 and CDR2 from the germline V gene are MDHEN and SYDVKM. V lost 3 bases to trimming and J lost 6 bases; unmatched junction nucleotides: 11. The CDR3 loop is CASSLLSSGGSPGELFF. CDR3 in DNA: TGTGCCAGCAGTTTGCTCTCCAGCGGGGGGTCCCCCGGGGAGCTGTTTTTT.